These 14 T cell receptor beta chains were sequenced from one sample in a study of control samples from healthy donors and cancer patients. Only in-frame clones appear in the TCRdb table, and some are missing; sequencing was by immunoSEQ multiplex PCR. Altogether 90,000 to 150,000 clones are present, approximately 88% being singletons, with the ten largest covering approximately 37%. The sequenced sample was blood. Receptors were obtained from a man aged 50-59 years in good health.

The genes are TRBV29-1 and TRBJ1-1, with 10 positions matching TRBD1. Germline V gene lookup returns CDR1 SQVTM and CDR2 ANQGSEA. The J segment lost 4 bases and the V segment lost 7 bases, leaving 3 bases of the junction unmatched. The CDR3 covers 12 residues. CDR3: CSAGQGITEAFF. In DNA, the CDR3 is TGCAGCGCGGGACAGGGGATCACTGAAGCTTTCTTT.

The chain has TRBV4-1 and TRBJ1-4; TRBD1 aligns across 8 bases. Germline V gene lookup returns CDR1 MGHRA and CDR2 YSYEKL. The CDR3 length is 15 residues. V dropped 4 bases and J dropped 8; count of bases not matched to a gene: 9. In nucleotides, the CDR3 is TGCGCCAGCAGCCTAGGACAGGGCAGAAGGGAAAAACTGTTTTTT. Residues: CASSLGQGRREKLFF.

The rearrangement joins TRBV12-3 or TRBV12-4 to TRBJ2-7, with a tentative D call TRBD1 (5 bases). The CDR3 contains 13 residues. V was pared by 4 bases and J by 5 bases, with 12 bases between. The CDR3 DNA reads as TGTGCCAGCAGTTCACAGGCAGGCGACGAGCAGTACTTC. It encodes CASSSQAGDEQYF.

This chain uses TRBV7-8 with TRBJ2-1; 11 nucleotides line up with TRBD2. CDR3 length: 15 amino acids. After removal of 6 bases from V and 4 bases from J, the junction contained 5 bases not matched to a gene. Germline CDR1 and CDR2: SGHVS and FQNEAQ. CDR3 bases: TGTGCCAGCAGAACTAGCGGGGGAAGTTACAATGAGCAGTTCTTC. It translates to CASRTSGGSYNEQFF.

This clone appeared a few times. V usage is TRBV7-7 and J usage is TRBJ2-3, with 7 bases that match TRBD1. From germline, CDR1 is SSHAT and CDR2 FNYEAQ (reference sequence). This CDR3 spans 15 amino acids. Unmatched junction bases numbered 7, after V lost 5 bases and J lost 2 bases. This CDR3 reads CASSVRTGFTDTQYF. CDR3 nucleotide sequence: TGTGCCAGCAGCGTCAGGACAGGTTTCACAGATACGCAGTATTTT.

V is TRBV27 and J is TRBJ1-5; TRBD1 agrees at 9 bases. Germline CDR1 is MNHEY and CDR2 is SMNVEV (reference sequence). CDR3 size: 16 residues. V lost 2 bases and J lost 4; bases outside the gene matches: 6. CDR3 loop: CASSLAPTGGNQPQHF. The CDR3 DNA sequence: TGTGCCAGCAGTTTAGCCCCGACAGGGGGTAATCAGCCCCAGCATTTT.

This clone was observed a single time. The chain joins TRBV24-1 to TRBJ2-3, with D perhaps matching TRBD2 (6 bases). The V end lost 10 bases, the J end lost 0 bases, and 13 bases lay between the germline ends. This CDR3 is built from 14 residues. The germline V gene has CDR1 KGHDR and CDR2 SFDVKD. Here the CDR3 DNA reads TGTGCCACTAGCGGAGGGAGTAGCACAGATACGCAGTATTTT. Amino acid sequence: CATSGGSSTDTQYF.

The chain recombines TRBV5-4 with TRBJ1-1, with a tentative D call TRBD1 (6 bases). Trimming removed 2 bases at V and 5 bases at J, with 13 bases between. Looked up from germline, CDR1 is SGHNT and CDR2 is YYREEE (reference sequence). The length of the CDR3 is 14 residues. The CDR3 protein is CASSFTQGTTEAFF. For the CDR3, the DNA is TGTGCCAGCAGCTTTACACAGGGTACGACTGAAGCTTTCTTT.

V usage is TRBV6-5 and J usage is TRBJ2-2; D possibly corresponds to TRBD2 (6 bases). Germline V gene lookup returns CDR1 MNHEY and CDR2 SVGAGI. The CDR3 totals 15 residues. V was clipped by 6 bases and J by 6 bases, with 17 bases between them. CDR3 nucleotides: TGTGCCAGCAGGATAGGACTATTGCGTGCCGGGGAGCTGTTTTTT. Its translation is CASRIGLLRAGELFF.

The chain combines TRBV10-3 with TRBJ2-1; 7 nucleotides line up with TRBD1. Trimming cost V 9 bases and J 6 bases; bases outside gene matches: 5. Germline assignment: CDR1 ENHRY and CDR2 SYGVKD. CDR3 length equals 12 residues. This chain's CDR3 is CAISTGANEQFF. CDR3 DNA: TGTGCCATTAGTACAGGGGCCAATGAGCAGTTCTTC.

The chain has TRBV7-9 and TRBJ2-1; TRBD2 aligns across 11 bases. The CDR3 runs to 16 residues. The germline CDR1 and CDR2 sequences are SEHNR and FQNEAQ (reference sequence). V was pared by 5 bases and J by 4 bases, with 7 bases of the junction left unmatched. The CDR3 nucleotides are TGTGCCAGCAGCATGTATAGCGGGGGGGAATACAATGAGCAGTTCTTC. This codes for CASSMYSGGEYNEQFF. Supplemented by reference TRBV7-9 and TRBJ2-1, the full variable domain reads DTGVSQNPRHKITKRGQNVTFRCDPISEHNRLYWYRQTLGQGPEFLTYFQNEAQLEKSRLLSDRFSAERPKGSFSTLEIQRTEQGDSAMYLCASSMYSGGEYNEQFFGPGTRLTVL.

The chain links TRBV6-5 to TRBJ1-4; D is undetermined. CDR1 and CDR2 from the germline V gene are MNHEY and SVGAGI. V shed 0 bases and J shed 3 bases, with 5 bases lying between them. This CDR3 contains 14 residues. The CDR3 nucleotides are TGTGCCAGCAGTTACTCTGGGTCTAATGAAAAACTGTTTTTT. Protein product: CASSYSGSNEKLFF.

This clone was counted once. The V call is TRBV4-2, the J call TRBJ2-1, with TRBD2 matching 9 bases. The germline CDR1 and CDR2 sequences are LGHNA and YNFKEQ. V gave up 0 bases and J gave up 0 bases; unmatched junction bases: 9. There are 19 residues in the CDR3. In DNA, the CDR3 is TGTGCCAGCAGCCAAGATCCCAGCGGGGGGCCGGGCTCCTACAATGAGCAGTTCTTC. It yields the protein CASSQDPSGGPGSYNEQFF.

This clone was seen just once. The rearrangement links TRBV5-1 to TRBJ2-7; 7 bases line up with TRBD1. V gave up 1 base and J gave up 5 bases; unmatched junction bases: 9. This CDR3 is 15 amino acids long. The V gene's germline CDR1 is SGHRS and CDR2 YFSETQ. Here the CDR3 DNA reads TGCGCCAGCAGCTTGACAGGGGTAAGGGCGGACGAGCAGTACTTC. Translating it yields CASSLTGVRADEQYF. The full variable domain, its missing parts supplied by reference TRBV5-1 and TRBJ2-7, is KAGVTQTPRYLIKTRGQQVTLSCSPISGHRSVSWYQQTPGQGLQFLFEYFSETQRNKGNFPGRFSGRQFSNSRSEMNVSTLELGDSALYLCASSLTGVRADEQYFGPGTRLTVT.